A single sample is the source of the 23 T cell receptor beta chains below, sequenced in a study of blood T cell repertoires in COVID-19. Sequenced by immunoSEQ multiplex PCR; TCRdb stores in-frame clones only, minus some. The sample consists of 240,000 or so clones, about 85% of them appearing once. Sequencing was done on a sample of peripheral blood. The source of these receptors is a man in his sixties who had recovered from COVID-19.

The chain employs TRBV6-5 and TRBJ2-7; 7 nucleotides line up with TRBD1. Losses at the gene ends were 5 bases for V and 4 bases for J; bases not matched to a gene: 5. Germline CDR1 reads MNHEY; CDR2 reads SVGAGI. CDR3 length: 13 residues. CDR3 sequence: CASSIRTGYEQYV. The CDR3 DNA reads as TGTGCCAGCAGTATCCGGACAGGTTACGAGCAGTACGTC.

The gene calls are TRBV7-2 and TRBJ2-1, with TRBD2 as a possible D gene (5 bases). Looked up from germline, CDR1 is SGHTA and CDR2 is FQGNSA. V was shortened by 5 bases and J by 4 bases, with 18 bases between the two germline ends. The length of the CDR3 is 16 residues. The CDR3 DNA reads as TGTGCCAGCAGCACCCCTCGGGAACGAGAGTACAATGAGCAGTTCTTC. Translation gives CASSTPREREYNEQFF.

V usage is TRBV7-9 and J usage is TRBJ2-5; D not certain. The V and J ends lost 1 base and 4 bases respectively, with 10 bases between them. This CDR3 is built from 14 residues. Per germline, CDR1 SEHNR and CDR2 FQNEAQ (reference sequence). The CDR3 sequence: CASSLDVSVETQYF. The CDR3 bases are TGTGCCAGCAGCTTAGATGTTTCGGTAGAGACCCAGTACTTC.

In nucleotides, the CDR3 is TGTGCCAGCGGACTCCTCAGCGGGTATAATTCACCCCTCCACTTT. Amino acid sequence: CASGLLSGYNSPLHF. This rearrangement joins TRBV5-6 to TRBJ1-6; D not resolved. This CDR3 contains 15 residues. The germline V and J ends were trimmed by 7 bases and 4 bases, with 15 bases remaining between them. CDR1 and CDR2 from the germline V gene are SGHDT and YYEEEE.

This clone was found a few times. The V call is TRBV7-7, the J call TRBJ2-7; D unresolved. The V end was cut by 1 base, the J end by 2 bases, with 12 bases between. The CDR3 length is 15 residues. Looked up from germline, CDR1 is SSHAT and CDR2 is FNYEAQ (reference sequence). The CDR3 DNA reads TGTGCCAGCAGCTTAGATTCTAGTGGAGCCTACGAGCAGTACTTC. Its protein is CASSLDSSGAYEQYF.

DNA of the CDR3: TGCGCCAGCAGCGGACAGGAAAACTATGGCTACACCTTC. This translates into CASSGQENYGYTF. The chain combines TRBV5-1 with TRBJ1-2; TRBD1 matches 7 bases. Trimming at V came to 4 bases and at J to 2 bases, leaving 2 bases not matched to a gene. The CDR3 runs to 13 residues. Per the germline V gene, CDR1 is SGHRS and CDR2 is YFSETQ.

For the CDR3, the DNA is TGTGCCAGCAGCCAAGACATAAACAGGGGTGGTGAGGAGACCCAGTACTTC. Amino acid sequence: CASSQDINRGGEETQYF. V is TRBV3-1 (or the pseudogene TRBV3-2) and J is TRBJ2-5, with 7 nucleotides matching TRBD1. The CDR3 has 17 residues. Per germline, CDR1 LGHDT and CDR2 YNNKEL (reference sequence). Trimming removed 0 bases from V and 5 bases from J; junction bases left unmatched: 12.

The genes are TRBV9 and TRBJ2-2, with 9 bases aligning to TRBD2. The CDR3 extends over 17 amino acids. Trimming cost V 4 bases and J 5 bases; bases outside gene matches: 12. Germline assignment: CDR1 SGDLS and CDR2 YYNGEE. CDR3: CASSTTNSGGETGELFF. The DNA of the CDR3 is TGTGCCAGCAGCACAACAAATAGCGGGGGAGAAACCGGGGAGCTGTTTTTT.

The chain recombines TRBV12-3 or TRBV12-4 with TRBJ2-5; no reliable D call. Trimming cost V 3 bases and J 4 bases, with 6 bases left between them. There are 12 residues in the CDR3. The DNA for the CDR3 is TGTGCCAGCAGTTTCTACGGAGAGACCCAGTACTTC. Protein: CASSFYGETQYF.

The chain recombines TRBV5-1 with TRBJ2-1; TRBD2 matches at 9 bases. Trimming took 2 bases from V and 3 from J; bases not matched to a gene: 6. Germline CDR1 is SGHRS and CDR2 is YFSETQ. CDR3 length: 16 residues. The DNA of the CDR3 is TGCGCCAGCAGCTTATTAGCGGGGGCGAGCTACAATGAGCAGTTCTTC. Translation: CASSLLAGASYNEQFF. Filled out from reference TRBV5-1 and TRBJ2-1, the complete variable domain reads KAGVTQTPRYLIKTRGQQVTLSCSPISGHRSVSWYQQTPGQGLQFLFEYFSETQRNKGNFPGRFSGRQFSNSRSEMNVSTLELGDSALYLCASSLLAGASYNEQFFGPGTRLTVL.

As to this clone: The identical CDR3 is also encoded by other nucleotide sequences in the sample. The gene calls are TRBV6-4 and TRBJ1-1, with D maybe TRBD1 (5 bases). V shed 0 bases and J shed 4 bases, with 9 bases lying between them. The length of the CDR3 is 14 residues. The germline V gene encodes CDR1 MRHNA and CDR2 SNTAGT. This CDR3 is CASSDSSRGTEAFF. The CDR3 bases are TGTGCCAGCAGTGACTCTAGTAGGGGCACTGAAGCTTTCTTT.

V is TRBV9 and J is TRBJ1-2; TRBD1 matches at 8 bases. In germline, CDR1 is SGDLS, CDR2 YYNGEE. V lost 4 bases and J lost 3; bases outside the gene matches: 8. The CDR3 contains 15 residues. This CDR3 is CASSISTGGDYGYTF. CDR3 sequence (DNA): TGTGCCAGCAGCATCTCCACAGGGGGGGACTATGGCTACACCTTC.

The chain uses TRBV5-1 and TRBJ2-3; D is perhaps TRBD2 (6 bases). V lost 6 bases to trimming and J lost 6 bases, with 14 bases between them. The CDR3 consists of 13 residues. Germline values: CDR1 SGHRS, CDR2 YFSETQ. The CDR3, as DNA: TGCGCCAGCACGACTAGGGTAGACGATACGCAGTATTTT. This sequence encodes CASTTRVDDTQYF.

The V call is TRBV2, the J call TRBJ2-4, with D possibly being TRBD2 (5 bases). The CDR3 is made up of 18 amino acids. Germline V gives CDR1 SNHLY, CDR2 FYNNEI. With 2 bases removed from V and 0 bases from J, the gap between germline ends came to 17 bases. In nucleotides, the CDR3 is TGTGCCAGCAGTGAAACTTTCTACGGGGATTCAGCCAAAAACATTCAGTACTTC. Translating it yields CASSETFYGDSAKNIQYF.

V is TRBV9 and J is TRBJ2-6; 8 bases match TRBD1. CDR3 length: 19 amino acids. Germline V gene lookup returns CDR1 SGDLS and CDR2 YYNGEE. The V segment lost 4 bases and the J segment 1 base; nucleotides outside the gene matches: 13. The CDR3 loop is CASSPDRAKILSGANVLTF. CDR3 nucleotide sequence: TGTGCCAGCAGCCCGGACAGGGCTAAAATTCTATCTGGGGCCAACGTCCTGACTTTC.

This sequence joins TRBV2 and TRBJ1-3; D call uncertain. V gave up 6 bases and J gave up 10 bases, with 16 bases separating them. CDR3 size: 13 residues. The germline V gene encodes CDR1 SNHLY and CDR2 FYNNEI. CDR3 in amino acids: CASRAIPPGTIYF. CDR3 coding DNA: TGTGCCAGCAGAGCTATCCCCCCCGGGACCATATATTTT.

The chain links TRBV6-5 to TRBJ1-1; tentatively, D is TRBD1 (5 bases). This CDR3 region has 15 residues. Trimming took off 4 bases at V and 2 bases at J, with 14 bases between the two ends. The V gene's germline CDR1 is MNHEY and CDR2 SVGAGI. The CDR3 sequence: CASSSFWGLNTEAFF. CDR3 nucleotide sequence: TGTGCCAGCAGTTCTTTCTGGGGACTTAACACTGAAGCTTTCTTT.

The chain joins TRBV5-1 to TRBJ1-2, with a possible D match to TRBD1 (5 bases). V was cut by 3 bases and J by 1 base, with 10 bases left in between. This CDR3 comprises 14 residues. Germline V gives CDR1 SGHRS, CDR2 YFSETQ. For the CDR3, the DNA is TGCGCCAGCAGCTCCGACAGCTTTAACTATGGCTACACCTTC. Its protein product is CASSSDSFNYGYTF.

The table lists this clone with a few counts. The V gene is TRBV19, the J gene TRBJ1-1, with TRBD1 matching over 7 bases. V was pared by 5 bases and J by 0 bases, with 0 bases of the junction left unmatched. The length of the CDR3 is 13 residues. CDR1 and CDR2 from the germline V gene are LNHDA and SQIVND (reference sequence). CDR3 loop: CASSGTVNTEAFF. CDR3 nucleotides: TGTGCCAGTAGTGGGACAGTGAACACTGAAGCTTTCTTT.

In its sample, this clone was seen once. This chain connects TRBV5-1 to TRBJ1-5; TRBD1 matches at 9 bases. The CDR3 spans 15 residues. Trimming cost V 2 bases and J 2 bases; bases outside gene matches: 2. Germline values: CDR1 SGHRS, CDR2 YFSETQ. The CDR3 loop is CASSLQGAGNQPQHF. In nucleotides, the CDR3 is TGCGCCAGCAGCTTACAGGGGGCAGGCAATCAGCCCCAGCATTTT.

This rearrangement joins TRBV7-9 to TRBJ2-3; 7 nucleotides match TRBD2. The CDR3 extends over 16 amino acids. CDR1 is SEHNR, CDR2 FQNEAQ, per germline (reference sequence). V was pared by 5 bases and J by 0 bases, with 8 bases of the junction left unmatched. CDR3 loop: CASSLTGTTSTDTQYF. The CDR3 region has the DNA TGTGCCAGCAGCCTCACCGGGACTACTAGCACAGATACGCAGTATTTT.

The chain carries TRBV19 and TRBJ2-7; TRBD2 matches at 7 bases. Trimming took 3 bases from V and 1 from J; bases not matched to a gene: 6. The V gene's germline CDR1 is LNHDA and CDR2 SQIVND (reference sequence). This CDR3 is 15 amino acids long. The CDR3 DNA reads as TGTGCCAGTAGTATTACTGCGGGGGATTCCTACGAGCAGTACTTC. It encodes CASSITAGDSYEQYF.

The chain is built from TRBV24-1 and TRBJ1-3; D perhaps matches TRBD1 (6 bases). The V gene's germline CDR1 is KGHDR and CDR2 SFDVKD. There are 13 residues in the CDR3. Trimming removed 4 bases at V and 10 bases at J, with 13 bases between. CDR3 DNA: TGTGCCACCAGTGAGCGATCCGGGACAACCATATATTTT. This codes for CATSERSGTTIYF.